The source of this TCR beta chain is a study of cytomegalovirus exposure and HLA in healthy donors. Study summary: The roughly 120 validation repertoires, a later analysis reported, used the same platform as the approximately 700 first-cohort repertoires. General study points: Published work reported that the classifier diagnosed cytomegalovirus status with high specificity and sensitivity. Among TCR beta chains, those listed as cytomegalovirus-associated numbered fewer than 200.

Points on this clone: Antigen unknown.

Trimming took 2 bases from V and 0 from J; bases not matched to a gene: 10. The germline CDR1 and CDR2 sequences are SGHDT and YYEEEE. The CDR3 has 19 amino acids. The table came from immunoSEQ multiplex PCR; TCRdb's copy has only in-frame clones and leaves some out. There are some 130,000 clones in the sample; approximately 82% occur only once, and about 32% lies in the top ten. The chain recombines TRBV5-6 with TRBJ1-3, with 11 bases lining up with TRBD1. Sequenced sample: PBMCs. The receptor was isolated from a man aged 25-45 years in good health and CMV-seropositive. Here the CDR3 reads CASSFGTGGISASGNTIYF. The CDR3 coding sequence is TGTGCCAGCAGCTTCGGGACAGGGGGTATCTCCGCCTCTGGAAACACCATATATTTT.